These 32 T cell receptor beta chains came from one sample sequenced in a study of blood T cell repertoires in COVID-19 (dated by TCRdb to the early 2020s). The library was prepared using the immunoSEQ multiplex PCR assay. Not all clones reach the TCRdb copy of this immuneACCESS table, which keeps in-frame sequences only. Checked studies attribute under half of the gap to unresolved V genes and leave the rest unexplained. The table for this sample lists over 200,000 clones; around nine tenths of them were counted only once. The ten largest account for roughly 12% of the sample. The sample taken for sequencing was peripheral blood. All receptors derive from a woman aged 18-29 years who had recovered from COVID-19.

This clone appeared once. The rearrangement uses TRBV2 and TRBJ2-3; D call uncertain. This CDR3 comprises 13 residues. The V and J ends lost 9 bases and 3 bases respectively, with 13 bases between them. The V gene's germline CDR1 is SNHLY and CDR2 FYNNEI. The CDR3 sequence: CASPVRQTDTQYF. For the CDR3, the DNA is TGTGCCAGTCCCGTCAGGCAAACAGATACGCAGTATTTT. Supplemented by reference TRBV2 and TRBJ2-3, the full variable domain reads EPEVTQTPSHQVTQMGQEVILRCVPISNHLYFYWYRQILGQKVEFLVSFYNNEISEKSEIFDDQFSVERPDGSNFTLKIRSTKLEDSAMYFCASPVRQTDTQYFGPGTRLTVL.

The chain employs TRBV13 and TRBJ2-5; D perhaps matches TRBD2 (5 bases). The V gene lost 3 bases and the J gene lost 5 bases, with 19 bases spanning the gap. The CDR3 runs to 16 residues. Germline CDR1 is PRHDT and CDR2 is FYEKMQ (reference sequence). In DNA, the CDR3 is TGTGCCAGCAGCTTGTCACTACAGCCGGCGGGTGAGACCCAGTACTTC. This codes for CASSLSLQPAGETQYF.

This chain uses TRBV4-3 with TRBJ2-7, with TRBD1 matching 8 bases. The V segment lost 0 bases and the J segment 7 bases; nucleotides outside the gene matches: 14. The length of the CDR3 is 17 residues. Germline lookup yields CDR1 LGHNA and CDR2 YSLEER. The CDR3 loop reads CASSQDLVTGAPREQYF. CDR3 coding DNA: TGCGCCAGCAGCCAAGATTTAGTGACAGGGGCGCCTCGGGAGCAGTACTTC.

The chain couples TRBV6-2 or TRBV6-3 to TRBJ1-1; D perhaps matches TRBD1 (5 bases). V lost 6 bases and J lost 5, with 25 bases in between. The CDR3 has 17 amino acids. Per the germline V gene, CDR1 is MNHEY and CDR2 is SVGEGT. The CDR3 reads CASSPVGRFRRGTEAFF. The CDR3 DNA is TGTGCCAGCAGCCCGGTCGGGCGGTTCAGGCGGGGGACTGAAGCTTTCTTT.

J is TRBJ2-1 and V is TRBV10-3; D may be TRBD1 (7 bases). V shed 10 bases and J shed 6 bases, with 19 bases lying between them. The CDR3 extends over 14 amino acids. The V gene's germline CDR1 is ENHRY and CDR2 SYGVKD. CDR3: CATRQGLGGNEQFF. The CDR3 DNA sequence: TGTGCCACCCGACAGGGATTGGGAGGCAATGAGCAGTTCTTC.

The chain carries TRBV9 and TRBJ2-7; no clear D gene. The ends were cut back, 8 bases at V and 3 bases at J, with 6 bases in the middle. CDR1 and CDR2 (germline): SGDLS, YYNGEE. The CDR3 contains 10 residues. The chain's CDR3 is CASSGYEQYF. As DNA, the CDR3 is TGTGCCAGTTCGGGCTACGAGCAGTACTTC.

The genes are TRBV4-1 and TRBJ2-1, with 7 positions matching TRBD1. V shed 3 bases, J shed 7 bases, and the junction held 9 bases outside the gene matches. Germline CDR1 MGHRA, CDR2 YSYEKL. There are 15 residues in the CDR3. For the CDR3, the DNA is TGCGCCAGCAGCCACCGGGACAGTTTTGTGAATGAGCAGTTCTTC. Translation gives CASSHRDSFVNEQFF.

This clone was seen just once. The chain combines TRBV5-1 with TRBJ1-2, with D hard to call. The CDR3 is 15 residues long. Looked up from germline, CDR1 is SGHRS and CDR2 is YFSETQ. The V gene lost 2 bases and the J gene lost 3 bases, with 14 bases spanning the gap. The CDR3 region is CASSFIVGSDYGYTF. Here the CDR3 DNA reads TGCGCCAGCAGCTTCATCGTCGGCAGCGACTATGGCTACACCTTC.

This clone was seen many times. The rearrangement links TRBV6-5 to TRBJ1-2, with D possibly being TRBD1 (6 bases). The CDR3 runs to 13 residues. Germline V gene lookup returns CDR1 MNHEY and CDR2 SVGAGI. V shed 5 bases and J shed 8 bases, with 15 bases lying between them. The CDR3 DNA reads as TGTGCCAGCAGTAACCGAAGGGGGTCAGGCTACACCTTC. The encoded protein is CASSNRRGSGYTF.

The chain is built from TRBV5-1 and TRBJ2-2, with 9 bases aligning to TRBD1. Per germline, CDR1 SGHRS and CDR2 YFSETQ. This CDR3 has 15 amino acids. J lost 5 bases, V lost 4 bases, and 6 bases had no gene match. CDR3 loop: CASSVTGGRTGELFF. DNA for the CDR3: TGCGCCAGCAGCGTAACAGGGGGCCGAACCGGGGAGCTGTTTTTT.

The CDR3 protein is CASSLVGTYEQYF. The CDR3 nucleotides are TGCGCCAGCAGCTTAGTCGGGACCTACGAGCAGTACTTC. The chain has TRBV5-1 and TRBJ2-7, with D possibly matching TRBD2 (5 bases). Germline values: CDR1 SGHRS, CDR2 YFSETQ. The germline V and J ends were trimmed by 2 bases and 2 bases, with 8 bases remaining between them. CDR3 length: 13 amino acids.

The chain couples TRBV19 to TRBJ1-2; 7 bases align to TRBD1. V shed 5 bases, J shed 7 bases, and the junction held 10 bases outside the gene matches. The CDR3 is made up of 14 amino acids. The germline CDR1 and CDR2 sequences are LNHDA and SQIVND (reference sequence). The CDR3 reads CASSATGVVSGYTF. The DNA of the CDR3 is TGTGCCAGTAGTGCAACAGGGGTTGTATCTGGCTACACCTTC. The complete variable domain, with remaining parts taken from reference TRBV19 and TRBJ1-2, reads DGGITQSPKYLFRKEGQNVTLSCEQNLNHDAMYWYRQDPGQGLRLIYYSQIVNDFQKGDIAEGYSVSREKKESFPLTVTSAQKNPTAFYLCASSATGVVSGYTFGSGTRLTVV.

The rearrangement joins TRBV6-5 to TRBJ2-1; weak D call: TRBD1 (6 bases). The CDR3 is 13 residues long. Trimming took off 6 bases at V and 1 base at J, with 7 bases between the two ends. Germline CDR1 reads MNHEY; CDR2 reads SVGAGI. The CDR3 nucleotides read TGTGCCAGCAGAGGGGGTTCCTACAATGAGCAGTTCTTC. Protein: CASRGGSYNEQFF.

With regard to this clone: The junction and the germline gene differ at one end; a read error may be behind it. The genes are TRBV7-9 and TRBJ2-3, with TRBD2 identical over 10 bases. Germline V gives CDR1 SEHNR, CDR2 FQNEAQ (reference sequence). The CDR3 consists of 15 residues. CDR3 DNA sequence: TGTGCCAGCAGCATAGCGGGAGGTTACACAGATACGCAGTATTTT. Protein sequence: CASSIAGGYTDTQYF.

This chain connects TRBV7-9 to TRBJ2-3; 9 nucleotides line up with TRBD2. Germline values: CDR1 SEHNR, CDR2 FQNEAQ (reference sequence). J lost 6 bases, V lost 6 bases, and 16 bases had no gene match. The CDR3 is made up of 17 amino acids. The CDR3 loop reads CASRTTRLAGDVDTQYF. The CDR3 DNA sequence: TGTGCCAGCAGAACAACACGCTTAGCGGGAGATGTGGATACGCAGTATTTT.

The J gene is TRBJ2-4, the V gene TRBV6-2 or TRBV6-3; perhaps TRBD2 as D (5 bases). Germline V gives CDR1 MNHEY, CDR2 SVGEGT. CDR3 size: 20 residues. Trimming left V 0 bases short and J 3 bases short, with 24 bases between. CDR3 sequence reads: CASSYSPHIGRAADKNIQYF. The CDR3 DNA reads as TGTGCCAGCAGTTACTCCCCCCATATCGGGCGGGCAGCCGACAAAAACATTCAGTACTTC.

This clone is a singleton in its sample. This chain connects TRBV7-8 to TRBJ2-7, with D perhaps matching TRBD2 (6 bases). The CDR3 runs 15 residues. Trimming took 4 bases from V and 4 from J, leaving 17 bases between them. Per germline, CDR1 SGHVS and CDR2 FQNEAQ. CDR3 sequence (DNA): TGTGCCAGCAGCTCCAACCGGGACTCGTTTTACGAGCAGTACTTC. This gives the protein CASSSNRDSFYEQYF.

The table lists this clone with a count of one. The rearrangement joins TRBV14 to TRBJ2-2; the match to TRBD2 covers 9 bases. The ends lost 0 bases at V and 4 bases at J; junction bases unmatched: 18. Germline loops: CDR1 SGHDN, CDR2 FVKESK. The CDR3 spans 21 residues. This CDR3 reads CASSQEGMGGSGRWGTGELFF. CDR3 DNA sequence: TGTGCCAGCAGCCAAGAGGGAATGGGGGGTAGCGGGAGATGGGGCACCGGGGAGCTGTTTTTT.

This chain uses TRBV7-2 with TRBJ2-3, with D perhaps matching TRBD1 (5 bases). From germline, CDR1 is SGHTA and CDR2 FQGNSA. V was cut by 5 bases and J by 0 bases, with 12 bases left in between. The CDR3 is made up of 15 amino acids. CDR3 nucleotide sequence: TGTGCCAGCAGCCAGACAGCGTCTAGCACAGATACGCAGTATTTT. It is translated as CASSQTASSTDTQYF.

The rearrangement uses TRBV6-5 and TRBJ2-1; 9 positions match TRBD1. This CDR3 region has 15 residues. CDR1 MNHEY and CDR2 SVGAGI come from the germline V gene. The J segment lost 5 bases and the V segment lost 6 bases, leaving 8 bases of the junction unmatched. The CDR3 nucleotides are TGTGCCAGCAGATTGACAGGGGGACGTCACAATGAGCAGTTCTTC. Protein: CASRLTGGRHNEQFF.

The chain recombines TRBV24-1 with TRBJ2-1; 10 bases agree with TRBD2. Trimming took 4 bases from V and 6 from J; bases not matched to a gene: 8. Germline V lookup: CDR1 KGHDR, CDR2 SFDVKD. The CDR3 loop spans 16 amino acids. Here the CDR3 DNA reads TGTGCCACCAGTGACCCTCTAGCGGGAGTCAGCAATGAGCAGTTCTTC. Translated, it gives CATSDPLAGVSNEQFF.

The chain is built from TRBV15 and TRBJ2-5, with D unresolved. The CDR3 is 13 residues long. Germline V lookup: CDR1 LNHNV, CDR2 YYDKDF (reference sequence). V was trimmed by 1 base and J by 3 bases, leaving 6 bases between them. CDR3 loop: CATSRVAKETQYF. The CDR3 bases are TGTGCCACCAGCAGAGTGGCAAAAGAGACCCAGTACTTC.

The chain couples TRBV4-1 to TRBJ2-5, with 8 positions matching TRBD1. CDR1 and CDR2 (germline): MGHRA, YSYEKL. V shed 6 bases, J shed 7 bases, and the junction held 16 bases outside the gene matches. The CDR3 sequence is 16 residues long. CDR3 sequence (DNA): TGCGCCAGCAGGCCGACCTCCGGACAGGGTTTGGCGACCCAGTACTTC. Protein sequence: CASRPTSGQGLATQYF.

This clone has just one count. The chain links TRBV12-5 to TRBJ2-2, with unresolved D. Trimming removed 4 bases at V and 0 bases at J, with 6 bases between. The CDR3 totals 14 residues. Germline CDR1 and CDR2: LGHNT and FRNRAP. The DNA of the CDR3 is TGTGCTAGTGGTTCCGGAGCGAACACCGGGGAGCTGTTTTTT. This codes for CASGSGANTGELFF.

The chain employs TRBV9 and TRBJ2-6, with 9 bases that match TRBD1. CDR3 length: 19 residues. The V gene's germline CDR1 is SGDLS and CDR2 YYNGEE. J lost 1 base, V lost 0 bases, and 8 bases had no gene match. CDR3 sequence (DNA): TGTGCCAGCAGCGTAGCGAGGGACAGGGACGCATCTGGGGCCAACGTCCTGACTTTC. Protein product: CASSVARDRDASGANVLTF.

The chain carries TRBV7-2 and TRBJ1-2, with TRBD1 identical over 10 bases. Germline CDR1 reads SGHTA; CDR2 reads FQGNSA. The trim removed 3 bases at V and 8 bases at J, leaving 15 bases unmatched. The length of the CDR3 is 17 residues. CDR3 DNA: TGTGCCAGCAGCTTCTCCTCCGCCGGGACAGGGGCTGGCGGCTACACCTTC. This gives the protein CASSFSSAGTGAGGYTF.

This clone was detected only once. The chain uses TRBV19 and TRBJ1-4, with TRBD1 matching over 7 bases. The ends lost 1 base at V and 8 bases at J; junction bases unmatched: 13. This CDR3 has 17 residues. The germline V gene has CDR1 LNHDA and CDR2 SQIVND (reference sequence). The CDR3 bases are TGTGCCAGTAGTATAGGCGGGGCAGGGGGGATCTTCGAAAAACTGTTTTTT. This encodes CASSIGGAGGIFEKLFF.

The J gene is TRBJ1-5, the V gene TRBV2; D gene unclear. The CDR3 extends over 14 amino acids. The V and J ends lost 4 bases and 3 bases respectively, with 10 bases between them. The germline V gene encodes CDR1 SNHLY and CDR2 FYNNEI. The CDR3 loop is CASSGGSYNQPQHF. In DNA, the CDR3 is TGTGCCAGCAGTGGTGGTTCCTACAATCAGCCCCAGCATTTT.

The V and J genes are TRBV7-6 and TRBJ1-1; D perhaps matches TRBD1 (5 bases). The CDR3 extends over 18 amino acids. Germline V lookup: CDR1 SGHVS, CDR2 FNYEAQ. Trimming stripped 0 bases from V and 1 base from J, with 18 bases between. CDR3 sequence reads: CASSLAPTRGGGNTEAFF. The CDR3 nucleotides are TGTGCCAGCAGCTTAGCTCCCACTCGTGGCGGGGGGAACACTGAAGCTTTCTTT.

The genes are TRBV5-5 and TRBJ1-1; D perhaps matches TRBD1 (5 bases). The CDR3 runs 14 residues. CDR1 and CDR2 from the germline V gene are SGHKS and YYEKEE (reference sequence). V was trimmed by 4 bases and J by 5 bases, leaving 15 bases between them. CDR3 region: CASSPGGGGTEAFF. DNA of the CDR3: TGTGCCAGCAGCCCCGGGGGGGGTGGGACTGAAGCTTTCTTT.

This rearrangement joins TRBV7-9 to TRBJ2-2; 7 bases line up with TRBD1. Unmatched junction bases numbered 4, after V lost 1 base and J lost 5 bases. From germline, CDR1 is SEHNR and CDR2 FQNEAQ (reference sequence). The CDR3 is made up of 15 amino acids. CDR3 sequence reads: CASSLEGQSTGELFF. CDR3 coding DNA: TGTGCCAGCAGCTTAGAGGGACAGTCGACCGGGGAGCTGTTTTTT.

The chain uses TRBV28 and TRBJ2-7; D is unclear. In germline, CDR1 is MDHEN, CDR2 SYDVKM. Trimming took off 5 bases at V and 2 bases at J, with 13 bases between the two ends. This CDR3 is built from 14 residues. This chain's CDR3 is CASSAPDKPYEQYF. CDR3 in DNA: TGTGCCAGCAGTGCTCCAGACAAACCCTACGAGCAGTACTTC.